Here is one TCR beta chain with its context. Its target is not known. This entry comes from a study of T cell repertoires in cytomegalovirus infection. TCRdb re-derived calls from the reads in MiXCR, one entry per CDR3 protein. The sample shows about 260,000 distinct CDR3 sequences, roughly 15% of them seen only once. Germline lookup yields CDR1 SGHTA and CDR2 FQGTGA. The CDR3 runs to 14 residues. With V trimmed by 4 bases and J by 5 bases, 2 bases remained unmatched. General observations from the study: What dominated the ex vivo response were HLA-C-restricted CMV-specific TCR beta clonotypes. Based on cumulative public TCR beta family frequency, carriers of CMV plus the relevant HLA were identified.

The origin of this receptor is a human donor in good health (CMV status not recorded). Some clones in this sample may be carry-over from other donors' samples. Material for sequencing was PBMCs. J is TRBJ2-2 and V is TRBV7-3; the match to TRBD1 covers 9 bases. CDR3: CASSYDRGTGELFF. CDR3 nucleotides: TGTGCCAGCAGCTACGACAGGGGGACCGGGGAGCTGTTTTTT.